Described below is a single T cell receptor (beta chain) sequence and its context. The target antigen is unknown. The data are from a study of CD8 T cells in Susac syndrome. Study observations and caveats: That the number of individuals in its TCR sequencing and HLA analysis was relatively small was acknowledged by the study.

Random hexamers served to reverse transcribe roughly 0.45 to 1 ug RNA. By means of immunoSEQ multiplex PCR, TCR beta CDR3 spanning 54 Vbeta and 13 Jbeta underwent amplification. MiXCR, applied by TCRdb to the immunoSEQ multiplex PCR reads, yields one record per CDR3 protein. The sample shows 150,000 or so distinct CDR3 sequences, about 90% of them seen only once. The study sequenced TCR beta in blood CD8+ and CD4+ T cells. Negative isolation yielded CD8+ and CD4+ T cells; FACS enriched TEMRA cells. Trimming at V came to 4 bases and at J to 1 base, leaving 5 bases not matched to a gene. This CDR3 contains 15 residues. From germline, CDR1 is KGHSH and CDR2 LQKENI.

The receptor was isolated from a human donor in good health. The chain carries TRBV18 and TRBJ2-7; 9 bases fit TRBD2. The material sequenced was CD4+ T cells from PBMCs. The CDR3 DNA follows: TGTGCCAGCTCACTAGTAGCGGGAGCTTCCTACGAGCAGTACTTC. Encoded protein: CASSLVAGASYEQYF.